The TCR beta chain under discussion was sequenced for a study of OX40 agonist ivuxolimab in advanced cancers. The junction had 4 bases not matched to a gene; V was cut back by 6 bases and J by 6 bases. CDR3 length: 15 residues. Per germline, CDR1 MNHEY and CDR2 SVGAGI. Produced via immunoSEQ multiplex PCR; TCRdb's table is partial and in-frame only. Of under 85,000 clones in the sample, around 90% were seen once. The TCR comes from an adult with an advanced solid tumor such as melanoma, head and neck, liver or kidney cancer. The chain joins TRBV6-5 to TRBJ1-6; 11 bases map to TRBD1. The sequencing here drew on CD4+ or CD8+ T cells sorted from blood, taken in a trial of the OX40 agonist ivuxolimab. CDR3 nucleotide sequence: TGTGCCAGCAGGCCGGGACAGGGGGTTAATTCACCCCTCCACTTT. Translation gives CASRPGQGVNSPLHF.